This T cell receptor beta chain was documented in a study of blood T cells in healthy people across ages. Note on this clonotype: Relative to the germline gene, one junction end is altered; a read error may explain this.

Combining a sample-barcoded 5' primer with a J-beta primer mix, a second PCR ran for roughly 7 to 12 cycles. Samples each returned at least 2.5 million CDR3-containing paired-end reads. Each CDR3 protein gets one entry after TCRdb re-called the 5' RACE reads with MiXCR. Among some 1.8 million distinct CDR3 sequences listed, approximately 39% were seen once. PBMCs numbering at least 7 million were isolated per sample. Per sample, no less than 5 micrograms of total RNA were extracted. Per the germline V gene, CDR1 is ENHRY and CDR2 is SYGVKD. The CDR3 runs 15 residues. The chain couples TRBV10-3 to TRBJ2-3; possible D gene TRBD2, 6 bases. Specimen: blood. The TCR sequence derives from a human donor in good health. The CDR3 is CAISGGTGLTGTQYF. The CDR3 nucleotides are TGTGCCATCAGTGGCGGGACTGGACTCACAGGTACGCAGTATTTT.